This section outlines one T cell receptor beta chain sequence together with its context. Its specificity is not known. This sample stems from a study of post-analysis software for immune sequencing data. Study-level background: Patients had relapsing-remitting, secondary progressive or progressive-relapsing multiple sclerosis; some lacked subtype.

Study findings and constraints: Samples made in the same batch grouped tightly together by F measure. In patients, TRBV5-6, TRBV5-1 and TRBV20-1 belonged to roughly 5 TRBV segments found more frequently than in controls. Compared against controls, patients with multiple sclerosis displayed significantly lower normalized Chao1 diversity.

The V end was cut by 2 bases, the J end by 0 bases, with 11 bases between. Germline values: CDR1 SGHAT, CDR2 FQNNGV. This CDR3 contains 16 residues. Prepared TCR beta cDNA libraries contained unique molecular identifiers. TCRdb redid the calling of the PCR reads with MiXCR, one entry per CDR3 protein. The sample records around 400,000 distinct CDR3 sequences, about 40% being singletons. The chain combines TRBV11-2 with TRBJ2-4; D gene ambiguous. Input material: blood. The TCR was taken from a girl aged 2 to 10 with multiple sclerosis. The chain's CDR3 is CASSLLVSLAKNIQYF. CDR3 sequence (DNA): TGTGCCAGCAGCTTATTGGTCTCGTTAGCCAAAAACATTCAGTACTTC.